A selection of T cell receptor beta chains follows, all from one sample in a study of PD-L1 blockade in urothelial cancer. The protocol was immunoSEQ multiplex PCR, while the TCRdb copy is restricted to in-frame clones and leaves out a portion. In the table there are some 30,000 clones, about four fifths of which are singletons. Sample: PBMCs, taken around atezolizumab (anti-PD-L1) treatment. The receptors originated from a man in his sixties or seventies with urothelial cancer. CDR3s include the opening cysteine and the closing phenylalanine or tryptophan. The order of the fields is D gene, clone size, CDR3 length, J gene, V gene, CDR3 DNA, CDR3 protein. A D gene is named only where the DNA matches it firmly. Clone size appears in some rows only: once, few, many, or a class for an expanded clone.

d_gene: TRBD1; abundance: .; len: 12; j_gene: TRBJ1-4; v_gene: TRBV29-1; CDR3nt: TGCAGCGTCCAGGACAGGGAGGAAAAACTGTTTTTT; CDR3aa: CSVQDREEKLFF
d_gene: TRBD1; abundance: .; len: 14; j_gene: TRBJ1-4; v_gene: TRBV7-9; CDR3nt: TGTGCCAGCAGCCTGACAGGGACGAATGAAAAACTGTTTTTT; CDR3aa: CASSLTGTNEKLFF
d_gene: .; abundance: .; len: 14; j_gene: TRBJ2-7; v_gene: TRBV9; CDR3nt: TGTGCCAGCAGCGTAGGGCTCCGGAGCTACGAGCAGTACTTC; CDR3aa: CASSVGLRSYEQYF
d_gene: TRBD1; abundance: .; len: 16; j_gene: TRBJ2-7; v_gene: TRBV18; CDR3nt: TGTGCCAGCTCACCTTCGCCCGCGACAGGGAAACACGAGCAGTACTTC; CDR3aa: CASSPSPATGKHEQYF
d_gene: TRBD1; abundance: .; len: 14; j_gene: TRBJ2-1; v_gene: TRBV7-3; CDR3nt: TGTGCCAGCAGCTCGACAGGGGGTTTCAATGAGCAGTTCTTC; CDR3aa: CASSSTGGFNEQFF
d_gene: TRBD1; abundance: .; len: 15; j_gene: TRBJ2-7; v_gene: TRBV7-6; CDR3nt: TGTGCCAGCAGCTTAGGGGACAGGGGAAACTACGAGCAGTACTTC; CDR3aa: CASSLGDRGNYEQYF
d_gene: TRBD1; abundance: .; len: 15; j_gene: TRBJ2-2; v_gene: TRBV6-5; CDR3nt: TGTGCCAGCAGACCCGGACAGGGTTGGGCCGGGGAGCTGTTTTTT; CDR3aa: CASRPGQGWAGELFF
d_gene: .; abundance: .; len: 13; j_gene: TRBJ1-3; v_gene: TRBV28; CDR3nt: TGTGCCACCGCCGAGGTCTCTGGAAACACCATATATTTT; CDR3aa: CATAEVSGNTIYF
d_gene: TRBD1; abundance: few; len: 13; j_gene: TRBJ2-5; v_gene: TRBV6-5; CDR3nt: TGTGCCAGCAGTAGGACAGGGGTGGAGACCCAGTACTTC; CDR3aa: CASSRTGVETQYF
d_gene: .; abundance: once; len: 14; j_gene: TRBJ2-3; v_gene: TRBV5-1; CDR3nt: TGCGCCAGCAGCTTGGGGTCGTCCTACGATACGCAGTATTTT; CDR3aa: CASSLGSSYDTQYF
d_gene: TRBD2; abundance: .; len: 14; j_gene: TRBJ2-5; v_gene: TRBV6-6; CDR3nt: TGTGCCAGCTCCCCCGGAAGCGGGGGAGAGACCCAGTACTTC; CDR3aa: CASSPGSGGETQYF
d_gene: .; abundance: once; len: 13; j_gene: TRBJ1-2; v_gene: TRBV11-3; CDR3nt: TGTGCCAGCAGCTCCATCGGTAGCGCTGGCTACACCTTC; CDR3aa: CASSSIGSAGYTF
d_gene: TRBD1; abundance: .; len: 13; j_gene: TRBJ1-1; v_gene: TRBV6-5; CDR3nt: TGTGCCAGCAGTACAGGGGAGAACACTGAAGCTTTCTTT; CDR3aa: CASSTGENTEAFF